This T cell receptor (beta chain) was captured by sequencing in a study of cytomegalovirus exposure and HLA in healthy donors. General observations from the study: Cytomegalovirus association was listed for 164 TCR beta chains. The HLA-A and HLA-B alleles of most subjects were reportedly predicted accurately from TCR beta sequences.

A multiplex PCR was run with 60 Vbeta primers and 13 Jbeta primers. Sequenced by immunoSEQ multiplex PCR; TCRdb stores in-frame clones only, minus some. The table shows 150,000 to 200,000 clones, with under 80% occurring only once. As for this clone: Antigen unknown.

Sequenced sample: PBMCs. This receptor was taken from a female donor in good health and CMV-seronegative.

In DNA form, the CDR3 reads TGTGCCAGCAGCGCCGGGGGGGCGCCTTATTACTCCTACAATGAGCAGTTCTTC. Translated: CASSAGGAPYYSYNEQFF. This chain joins TRBV5-6 and TRBJ2-1, with TRBD2 matching over 8 bases. Germline trimming cut 4 bases from V and 0 bases from J; bases unmatched to any gene: 12. This CDR3 is 18 amino acids long. Germline loops: CDR1 SGHDT, CDR2 YYEEEE.